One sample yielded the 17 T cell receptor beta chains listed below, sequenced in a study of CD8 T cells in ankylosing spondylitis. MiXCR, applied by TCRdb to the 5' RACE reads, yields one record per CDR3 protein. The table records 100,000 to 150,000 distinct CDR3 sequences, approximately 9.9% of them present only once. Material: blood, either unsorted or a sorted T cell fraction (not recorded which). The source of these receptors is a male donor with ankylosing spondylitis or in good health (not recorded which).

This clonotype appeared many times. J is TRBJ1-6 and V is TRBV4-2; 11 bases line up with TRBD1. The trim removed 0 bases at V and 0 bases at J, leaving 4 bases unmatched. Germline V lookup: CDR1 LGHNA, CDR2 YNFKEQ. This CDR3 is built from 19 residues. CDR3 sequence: CASSQEDRGPSSYNSPLHF. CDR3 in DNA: TGTGCCAGCAGCCAAGAGGACAGGGGGCCCAGCTCCTATAATTCACCCCTCCACTTT.

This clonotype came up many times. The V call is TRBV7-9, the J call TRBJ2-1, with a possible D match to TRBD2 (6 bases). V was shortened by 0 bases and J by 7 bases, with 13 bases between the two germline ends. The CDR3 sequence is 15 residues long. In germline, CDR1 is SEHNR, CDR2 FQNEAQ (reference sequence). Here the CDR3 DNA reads TGTGCCAGCAGCTTAGCCAGTTTCAGCGGGAATGAGCAGTTCTTC. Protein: CASSLASFSGNEQFF.

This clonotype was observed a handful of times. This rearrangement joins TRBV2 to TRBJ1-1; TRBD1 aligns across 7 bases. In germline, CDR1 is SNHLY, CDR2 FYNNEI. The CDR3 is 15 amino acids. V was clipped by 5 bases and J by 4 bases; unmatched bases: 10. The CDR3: CASSMVFTGVTEAFF. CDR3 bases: TGTGCCAGCAGTATGGTCTTTACAGGGGTCACTGAAGCTTTCTTT.

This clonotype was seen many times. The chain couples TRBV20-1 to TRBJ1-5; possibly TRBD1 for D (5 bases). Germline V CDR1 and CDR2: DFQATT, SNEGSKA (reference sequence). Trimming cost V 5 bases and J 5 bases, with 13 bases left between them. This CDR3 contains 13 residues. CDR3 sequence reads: CSAFAGSYQPQHF. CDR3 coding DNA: TGCAGTGCTTTTGCAGGGAGCTATCAGCCCCAGCATTTT.

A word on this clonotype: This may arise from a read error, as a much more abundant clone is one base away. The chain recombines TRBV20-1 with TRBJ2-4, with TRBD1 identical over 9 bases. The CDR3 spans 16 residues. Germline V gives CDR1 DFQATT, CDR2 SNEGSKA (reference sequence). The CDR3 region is CSATTWDRVGLDMQYF. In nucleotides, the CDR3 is TGCAGTGCCACTACTTGGGACAGGGTGGGTTTGGACATGCAGTACTTC.

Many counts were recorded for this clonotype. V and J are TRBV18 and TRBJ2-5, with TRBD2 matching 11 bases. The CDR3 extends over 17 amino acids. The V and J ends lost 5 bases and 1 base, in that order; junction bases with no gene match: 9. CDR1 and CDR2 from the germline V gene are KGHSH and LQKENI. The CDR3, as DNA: TGTGCCAGCTCAGCGAGAACTAGCGGGAGTCCCCAAGAGACCCAGTACTTC. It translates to CASSARTSGSPQETQYF.

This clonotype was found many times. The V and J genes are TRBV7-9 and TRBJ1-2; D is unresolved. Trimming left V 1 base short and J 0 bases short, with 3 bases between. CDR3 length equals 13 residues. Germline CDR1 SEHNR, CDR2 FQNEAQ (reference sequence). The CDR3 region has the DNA TGTGCCAGCAGCTTAGACCCTAACTATGGCTACACCTTC. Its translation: CASSLDPNYGYTF.

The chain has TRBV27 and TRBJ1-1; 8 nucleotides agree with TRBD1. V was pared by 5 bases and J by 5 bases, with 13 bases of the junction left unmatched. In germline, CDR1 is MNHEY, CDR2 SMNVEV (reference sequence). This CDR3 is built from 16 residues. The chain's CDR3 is CASSPRPRGLGTEAFF. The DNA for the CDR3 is TGTGCCAGCAGTCCACGACCCAGGGGGCTGGGGACTGAAGCTTTCTTT.

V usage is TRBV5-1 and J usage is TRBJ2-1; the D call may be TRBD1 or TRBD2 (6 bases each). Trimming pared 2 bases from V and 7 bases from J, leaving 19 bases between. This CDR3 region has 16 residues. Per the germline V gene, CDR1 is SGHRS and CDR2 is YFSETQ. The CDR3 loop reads CASSFRRAGAKNEQFF. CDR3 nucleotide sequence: TGCGCCAGCAGCTTCCGGAGGGCAGGGGCGAAGAATGAGCAGTTCTTC. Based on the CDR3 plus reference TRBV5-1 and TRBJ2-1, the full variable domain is KAGVTQTPRYLIKTRGQQVTLSCSPISGHRSVSWYQQTPGQGLQFLFEYFSETQRNKGNFPGRFSGRQFSNSRSEMNVSTLELGDSALYLCASSFRRAGAKNEQFFGPGTRLTVL.

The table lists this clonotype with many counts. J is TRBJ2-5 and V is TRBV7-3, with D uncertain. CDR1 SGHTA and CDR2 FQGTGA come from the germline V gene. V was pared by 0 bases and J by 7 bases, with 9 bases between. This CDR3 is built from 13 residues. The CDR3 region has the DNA TGTGCCAGCAGCTTAACCCCACGTGGGACCCAGTACTTC. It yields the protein CASSLTPRGTQYF.

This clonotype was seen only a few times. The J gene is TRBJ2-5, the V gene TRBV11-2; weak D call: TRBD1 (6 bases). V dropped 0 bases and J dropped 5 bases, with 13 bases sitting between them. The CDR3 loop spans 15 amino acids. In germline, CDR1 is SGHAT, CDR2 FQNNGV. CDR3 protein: CASSLDPTGTETQYF. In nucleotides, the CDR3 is TGTGCCAGCAGCTTAGATCCCACAGGGACGGAGACCCAGTACTTC.

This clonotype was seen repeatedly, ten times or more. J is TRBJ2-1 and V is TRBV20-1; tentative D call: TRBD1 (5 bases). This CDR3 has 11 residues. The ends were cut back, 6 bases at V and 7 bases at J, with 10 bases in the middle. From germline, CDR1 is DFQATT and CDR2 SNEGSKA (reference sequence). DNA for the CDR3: TGCAGTGCGGAAAGGGGTAATGAGCAGTTCTTC. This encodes CSAERGNEQFF.

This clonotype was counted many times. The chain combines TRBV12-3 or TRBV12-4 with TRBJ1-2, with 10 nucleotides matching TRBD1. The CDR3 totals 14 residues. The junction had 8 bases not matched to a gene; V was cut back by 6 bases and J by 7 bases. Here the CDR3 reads CASRPTGTGAGYTF. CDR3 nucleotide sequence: TGTGCCAGCAGACCAACCGGGACAGGGGCTGGCTACACCTTC.

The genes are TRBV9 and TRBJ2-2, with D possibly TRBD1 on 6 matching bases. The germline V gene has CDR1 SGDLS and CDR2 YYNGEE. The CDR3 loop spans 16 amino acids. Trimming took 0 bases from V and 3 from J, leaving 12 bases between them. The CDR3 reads CASSVESGDYTGELFF. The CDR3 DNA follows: TGTGCCAGCAGCGTAGAGTCAGGGGATTACACCGGGGAGCTGTTTTTT.

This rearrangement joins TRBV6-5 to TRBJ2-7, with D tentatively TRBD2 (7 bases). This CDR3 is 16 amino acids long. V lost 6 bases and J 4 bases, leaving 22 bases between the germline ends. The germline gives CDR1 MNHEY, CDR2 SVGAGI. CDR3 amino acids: CASRDSGGRFQYEQYF. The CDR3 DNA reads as TGTGCCAGCAGAGACTCCGGGGGGCGCTTTCAATACGAGCAGTACTTC.

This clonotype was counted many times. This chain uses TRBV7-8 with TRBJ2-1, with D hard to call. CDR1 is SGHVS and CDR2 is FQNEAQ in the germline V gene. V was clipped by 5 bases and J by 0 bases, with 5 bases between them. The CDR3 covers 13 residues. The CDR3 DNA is TGTGCCAGCAGCCCCCTCTCCTACAATGAGCAGTTCTTC. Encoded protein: CASSPLSYNEQFF.

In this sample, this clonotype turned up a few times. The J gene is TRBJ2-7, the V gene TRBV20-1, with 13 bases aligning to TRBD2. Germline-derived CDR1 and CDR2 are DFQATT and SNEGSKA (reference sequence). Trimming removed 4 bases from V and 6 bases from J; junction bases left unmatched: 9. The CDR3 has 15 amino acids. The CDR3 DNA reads TGCAGTGCTACGGGACTAGCGGGATCTTTCGGCGAGCAGTACTTC. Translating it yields CSATGLAGSFGEQYF.